Described below is a single TCR beta chain sequence and its context. Its antigen is unknown. Base qualities are not at hand, and no much larger clone is one base apart. Separate from the roughly 700-subject first cohort, the validation cohort of roughly 110 subjects was the group to which the donors belonged. Taken from cysteine to phenylalanine, the CDR3 has 15 residues. This entry keeps only the CDR3 DNA: 45 bases, framed from base 1. Trimming removed 2 bases from V and 3 bases from J; the gene matches leave 6 bases unexplained. CDR1 and CDR2 (MGHRA, YSYEKL) derive from the germline V gene. The entry originates in a study of cytomegalovirus exposure and HLA in healthy donors (dated by TCRdb to about 2017). In the study overall: The 500 to 800 repertoires of the first cohort and the 120 validation repertoires were produced on the same platform, according to a later analysis. The aim of the study was to test whether cataloging public T cell receptors could identify signatures of past pathogen exposure. In addition to the first cohort of hundreds of subjects, a separate validation cohort of approximately 130 different subjects was used. To predict cytomegalovirus infection status, the study brought together high-throughput TCR immunosequencing, statistical association of individual TCRs with disease status, and machine learning.

Library method: the immunoSEQ multiplex PCR assay. The study's own analysis went as follows. To diagnose cytomegalovirus status from the catalog of TCR beta chain sequences, a statistical classification framework was built. The immuneACCESS repertoire file appears here via TCRdb, limited to in-frame rearrangements. These files lack a portion of the clones; in checked studies, under half of the deficit traces to unresolved V genes, and the cause of the others is not known. V, J and clone size are taken as reported in that table, and D and trimming were inferred from the DNA itself. Counted in this sample were roughly 80,000 clones; around 94% of them appeared once. Clones ranked in the top ten supply more than 2% of the sample. Paper-wide results and their limitations: The study gave a list of about 160 TCR beta chains associated with cytomegalovirus. It was suggested by the authors that the approach could potentially be generalized to other disease states and immunological phenotypes. All 120 repertoires were used to score co-occurrence in the validation cohort in a later analysis, because that analysis had no HLA typing for the cohort. In a later analysis, TCRs clustered in the first cohort were found to also tend to co-occur in the roughly 120 validation repertoires, with approximately 94% of cluster scores above 0. Cytomegalovirus status was reported to be diagnosed by the classifier with high specificity and sensitivity in both the original and validation cohorts. Across donors, most TCR sequences were observed very rarely, whereas some public TCRs were present in many individuals. A few of the identified cytomegalovirus-associated TCR beta chains were confirmed in vitro to be specific for cytomegalovirus antigens.

The V and J segments used are TRBV4-1 and TRBJ1-1; 7 bases in between match TRBD1. Material for sequencing was PBMCs. This TCR was recovered from a woman between 18 and 29 years old in good health and CMV-seronegative. The CDR3 has the sequence CASSQMEGADTEAFF. The DNA reads TGCGCCAGCAGCCAAATGGAGGGGGCGGACACTGAAGCTTTCTTT.